The source of this TCR beta chain is a study of blood T cell repertoires in COVID-19. The data were produced by immunoSEQ multiplex PCR, yet TCRdb's version contains in-frame clones alone and is incomplete. Here the sample spans fewer than 200,000 clones, under 80% being singletons. The CDR3 spans 17 residues. Germline values: CDR1 MNHEY, CDR2 SMNVEV (reference sequence). The V gene end was trimmed by 3 bases and the J gene end by 0 bases; junction bases not matched to a gene: 7. The sample was peripheral blood. The chain is built from TRBV27 and TRBJ2-1; TRBD2 matches at 8 bases. The source is a woman older than 75 with acute or convalescent COVID-19. The CDR3 here is CASSFLRGRSSYNEQFF. The CDR3 coding sequence is TGTGCCAGCAGTTTCCTGCGCGGGAGGAGCTCCTACAATGAGCAGTTCTTC.